Reported below is one T cell receptor beta chain. Its antigen is undetermined. The V gene's germline CDR1 is LNHDA and CDR2 SQIVND (reference sequence). J was trimmed by 0 bases and V by 6 bases; bases with no gene match: 8. The CDR3 extends over 16 amino acids. TCR beta CDR3 regions were amplified from RNA. The HTBI primer set drove a first-round RT-PCR of the TCR CDR3. Via MiXCR, TCRdb re-called the multiplex PCR reads, giving one row per CDR3 protein. This sample has hundreds of thousands of distinct CDR3 sequences, with around 16% found just once. The data were taken from a study of T cells in Graves' hyperthyroidism and ophthalmopathy. Thyroid ultrasound and orbital computed tomography, with clinical symptoms and serum thyroxine and TRAb, informed diagnoses. Study-wide results and limits: Ophthalmopathy prediction by the model preceded onset by a median roughly 6 months.

The clonotype originates from a woman aged 35 to 49 with Graves' ophthalmopathy. Material: blood. V is TRBV19 and J is TRBJ2-3; the match to TRBD1 covers 8 bases. CDR3 residues: CASSPDRGSSTDTQYF. The CDR3 region has the DNA TGTGCCAGTAGCCCAGACAGGGGATCCAGCACAGATACGCAGTATTTT.